Below, one T cell receptor (beta chain) is given with its context. Its target is not known. This specimen belongs to a study of T-cell memory formation after mild COVID-19. 5'RACE, which relied on constant-segment primers, yielded TCR alpha and TCR beta cDNA libraries carrying sample barcodes and UMIs. TCRdb ran MiXCR on the 5' RACE reads and lists one entry per CDR3 protein. The data show under 300,000 distinct CDR3 sequences, about a sixth seen once. Study-wide results and caveats: Among CD4+ contracting clones, most were CM and EM, and CD8+ ones EMRA.

This CDR3 region has 13 residues. The V gene's germline CDR1 is LNHNV and CDR2 YYDKDF (reference sequence). The V and J ends lost 3 bases and 6 bases respectively, with 9 bases between them. The chain couples TRBV15 to TRBJ1-5; tentative D call: TRBD1 (6 bases). The sequence came from a man younger than 35 who had mild COVID-19 (a few samples of this study predate the infection). Cell type and time point are not known. Sequences were obtained from PBMCs or a T cell subset sorted from them (not recorded which). Written as DNA, the CDR3 is TGTGCCACCAGCAGCAGGGGAATTCAGCCCCAGCATTTT. It encodes CATSSRGIQPQHF.